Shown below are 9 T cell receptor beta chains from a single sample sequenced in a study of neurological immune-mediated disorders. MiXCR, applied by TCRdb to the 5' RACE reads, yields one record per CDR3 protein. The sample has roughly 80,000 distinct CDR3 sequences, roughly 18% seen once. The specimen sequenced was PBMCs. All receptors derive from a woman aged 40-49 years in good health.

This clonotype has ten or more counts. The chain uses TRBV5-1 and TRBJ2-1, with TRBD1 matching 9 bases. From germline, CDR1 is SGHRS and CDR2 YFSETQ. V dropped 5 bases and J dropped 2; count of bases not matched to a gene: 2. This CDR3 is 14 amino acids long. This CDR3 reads CASRGQGAYNEQFF. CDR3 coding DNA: TGCGCCAGCAGGGGACAGGGTGCCTACAATGAGCAGTTCTTC.

Here the CDR3 reads CARSLGGQRSGQPQHF. DNA for the CDR3: TGTGCTAGAAGCTTAGGAGGACAGAGAAGCGGTCAGCCCCAGCATTTT. This chain uses TRBV7-2 with TRBJ1-5; D is possibly TRBD1 (6 bases). The CDR3 is made up of 16 amino acids. Germline V gene data show CDR1 as SGHTA and CDR2 as FQGNSA. The complete variable domain, with remaining parts taken from reference TRBV7-2 and TRBJ1-5, reads GAGVSQSPSNKVTEKGKDVELRCDPISGHTALYWYRQSLGQGLEFLIYFQGNSAPDKSGLPSDRFSAERTGGSVSTLTIQRTQQEDSAVYLCARSLGGQRSGQPQHFGDGTRLSIL.

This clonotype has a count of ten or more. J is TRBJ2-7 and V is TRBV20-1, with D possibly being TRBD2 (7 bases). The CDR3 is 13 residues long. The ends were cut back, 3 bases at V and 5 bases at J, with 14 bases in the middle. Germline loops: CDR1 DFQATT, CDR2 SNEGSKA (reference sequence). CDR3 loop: CSASKAGAHEQYV. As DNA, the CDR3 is TGCAGTGCTAGTAAGGCGGGGGCACACGAGCAGTACGTC.

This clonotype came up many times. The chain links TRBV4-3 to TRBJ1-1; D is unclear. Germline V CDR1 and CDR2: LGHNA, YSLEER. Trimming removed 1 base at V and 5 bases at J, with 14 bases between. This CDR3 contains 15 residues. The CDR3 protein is CASSQAGLPRTEAFF. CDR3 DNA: TGCGCCAGCAGCCAAGCCGGTTTGCCGAGGACTGAAGCTTTCTTT.

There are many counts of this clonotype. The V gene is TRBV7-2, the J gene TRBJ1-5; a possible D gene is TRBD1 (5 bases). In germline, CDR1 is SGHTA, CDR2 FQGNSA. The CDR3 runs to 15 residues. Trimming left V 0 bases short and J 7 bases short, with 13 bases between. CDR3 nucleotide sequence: TGTGCCAGCAGCTTAGCCGGAGGGGATGGGCAGCCCCAGCATTTT. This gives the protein CASSLAGGDGQPQHF.

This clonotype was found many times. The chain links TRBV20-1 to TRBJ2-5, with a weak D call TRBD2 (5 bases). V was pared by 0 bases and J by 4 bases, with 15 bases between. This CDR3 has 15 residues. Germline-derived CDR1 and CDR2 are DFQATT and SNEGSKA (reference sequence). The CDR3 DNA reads TGCAGTGCTAGAGATTTACGGGGTTGGAGAGAGACCCAGTACTTC. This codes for CSARDLRGWRETQYF.

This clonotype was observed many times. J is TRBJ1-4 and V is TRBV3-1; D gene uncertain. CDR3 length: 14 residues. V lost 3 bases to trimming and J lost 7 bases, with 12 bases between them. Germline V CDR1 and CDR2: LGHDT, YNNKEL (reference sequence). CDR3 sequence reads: CASSQRRRGEKLFF. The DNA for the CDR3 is TGTGCCAGCAGCCAGAGAAGAAGAGGTGAAAAACTGTTTTTT. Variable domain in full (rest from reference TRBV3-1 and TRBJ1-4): DTAVSQTPKYLVTQMGNDKSIKCEQNLGHDTMYWYKQDSKKFLKIMFSYNNKELIINETVPNRFSPKSPDKAHLNLHINSLELGDSAVYFCASSQRRRGEKLFFGSGTQLSVL.

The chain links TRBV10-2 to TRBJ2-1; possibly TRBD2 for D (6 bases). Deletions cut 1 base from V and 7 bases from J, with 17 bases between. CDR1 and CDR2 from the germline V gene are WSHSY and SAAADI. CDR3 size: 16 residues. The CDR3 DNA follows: TGCGCCAGCAGTGAGTTGGTCTCCGCCGGGGGTAATGAGCAGTTCTTC. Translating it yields CASSELVSAGGNEQFF.

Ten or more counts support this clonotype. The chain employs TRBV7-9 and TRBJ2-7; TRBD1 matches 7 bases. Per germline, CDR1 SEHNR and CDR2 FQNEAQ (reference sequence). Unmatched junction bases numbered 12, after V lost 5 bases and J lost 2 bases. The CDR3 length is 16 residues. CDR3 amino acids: CASSPSRDSFTYEQYF. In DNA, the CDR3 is TGTGCCAGCAGCCCATCCCGGGACAGCTTTACCTACGAGCAGTACTTC. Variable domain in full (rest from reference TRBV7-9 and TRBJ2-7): DTGVSQNPRHKITKRGQNVTFRCDPISEHNRLYWYRQTLGQGPEFLTYFQNEAQLEKSRLLSDRFSAERPKGSFSTLEIQRTEQGDSAMYLCASSPSRDSFTYEQYFGPGTRLTVT.